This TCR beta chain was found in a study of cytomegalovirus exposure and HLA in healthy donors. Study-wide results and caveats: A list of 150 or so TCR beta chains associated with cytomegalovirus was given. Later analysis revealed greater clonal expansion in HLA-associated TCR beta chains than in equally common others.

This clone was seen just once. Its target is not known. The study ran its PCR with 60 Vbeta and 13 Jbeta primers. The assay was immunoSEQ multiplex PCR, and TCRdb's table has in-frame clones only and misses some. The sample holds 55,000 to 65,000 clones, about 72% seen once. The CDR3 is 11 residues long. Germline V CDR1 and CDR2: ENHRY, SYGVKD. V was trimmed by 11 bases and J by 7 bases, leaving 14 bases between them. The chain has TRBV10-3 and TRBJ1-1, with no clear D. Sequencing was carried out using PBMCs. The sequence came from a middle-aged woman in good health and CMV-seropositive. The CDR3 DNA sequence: TGTGCCGTCTCAGCGATTAATGAAGCTTTCTTT. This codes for CAVSAINEAFF.